The next 12 T cell receptor beta chains were all read from a single sample in a study of T-cell reconstitution after alpha-beta-depleted transplantation in children listed by TCRdb under 2016. Receptor libraries were prepared by PCR. Sequencing instrument: Illumina HiSeq 2500. TCR libraries were prepared with molecular barcoding, using unique molecular identifiers to normalize TCRbeta repertoire quantification. The public reads were reanalyzed by TCRdb: fastp trimming at Q25, MiXCR alignment, in-frame beta chains only. CDR3 protein sequences are deduplicated, and each keeps its most common genes and DNA. The table for this sample lists some 340,000 distinct CDR3 sequences; 9% to 12% of them were counted only once. The ten biggest clones cover 2% to 3% of the sample. Here the sequenced sample was PBMCs from the stem cell graft donor, taken from the stem cell graft. The receptors originated from a human donor who donated a stem cell graft to a child with acute lymphoblastic leukemia.

This clonotype was observed a handful of times. This rearrangement joins TRBV19 to TRBJ1-1, with D possibly being TRBD1 (5 bases). CDR3 size: 13 residues. Germline assignment: CDR1 LNHDA and CDR2 SQIVND (reference sequence). V was trimmed by 3 bases and J by 1 base, leaving 6 bases between them. The CDR3 protein is CASSMRGNTEAFF. The CDR3 DNA sequence: TGTGCCAGTAGTATGAGGGGGAACACTGAAGCTTTCTTT. Using reference TRBV19 and TRBJ1-1 for the parts outside the CDR3, the full variable domain is DGGITQSPKYLFRKEGQNVTLSCEQNLNHDAMYWYRQDPGQGLRLIYYSQIVNDFQKGDIAEGYSVSREKKESFPLTVTSAQKNPTAFYLCASSMRGNTEAFFGQGTRLTVV.

This clonotype was counted a few times. The rearrangement uses TRBV12-3 or TRBV12-4 and TRBJ2-5, with D possibly TRBD2 on 6 matching bases. There are 16 residues in the CDR3. The germline V and J ends were trimmed by 6 bases and 1 base, with 18 bases remaining between them. Here the CDR3 reads CASSPRGSGSQETQYF. The CDR3 DNA reads TGTGCCAGCAGCCCCCGGGGGTCGGGTAGCCAAGAGACCCAGTACTTC.

The chain joins TRBV6-5 to TRBJ2-3; a possible D gene is TRBD2 (6 bases). The CDR3 has 15 residues. V was pared by 0 bases and J by 5 bases, with 12 bases between. The V gene's germline CDR1 is MNHEY and CDR2 SVGAGI. CDR3 amino acids: CASSYSTEGRDTQYF. In DNA form, the CDR3 reads TGTGCCAGCAGTTACTCGACGGAGGGGAGAGATACGCAGTATTTT.

The CDR3 bases are TGTGCCACCGGACTAGCGGGAGGGAAGAGCTCCTACGAGCAGTACTTC. This sequence encodes CATGLAGGKSSYEQYF. V is TRBV10-3 and J is TRBJ2-7, with 15 positions matching TRBD2. V lost 10 bases and J lost 0; bases outside the gene matches: 7. Germline V gene lookup returns CDR1 ENHRY and CDR2 SYGVKD. This CDR3 has 16 residues.

The sample holds many counts of this clonotype. V is TRBV7-2 and J is TRBJ2-7, with unresolved D. CDR1 and CDR2 (germline): SGHTA, FQGNSA. This CDR3 region has 13 residues. V dropped 1 base and J dropped 4 bases, with 8 bases sitting between them. CDR3 DNA sequence: TGTGCCAGCAGCTTAGGTCGGGCTTACGAGCAGTACTTC. It codes for CASSLGRAYEQYF.

This clonotype showed up just a few times. This chain links TRBV7-9 with TRBJ1-4; a possible D gene is TRBD1 (5 bases). CDR3 size: 16 residues. Deletions cut 2 bases from V and 5 bases from J, with 15 bases between. Germline-derived CDR1 and CDR2 are SEHNR and FQNEAQ (reference sequence). CDR3 sequence reads: CASSLNGNRLNEKLFF. CDR3 in DNA: TGTGCCAGCAGCTTAAATGGGAACAGGTTAAATGAAAAACTGTTTTTT.

Regarding this clonotype: One end of the junction does not line up with germline, which may come from a read error. J is TRBJ2-5 and V is TRBV7-2, with TRBD1 matching 10 bases. CDR3 length: 16 residues. Germline V gene sequence: CDR1 SGHTA, CDR2 FQGNSA. The CDR3 region is CASSLGRTGGKETHYF. The CDR3 nucleotides read TGTGCCAGCAGCTTAGGAAGGACAGGGGGGAAAGAGACCCATTACTTC.

The table lists this clonotype with many counts. This chain joins TRBV25-1 and TRBJ2-1, with D possibly being TRBD2 (6 bases). Germline values: CDR1 MGHDK, CDR2 SYGVNS. The CDR3 is made up of 16 amino acids. The V and J ends lost 3 bases and 4 bases respectively, with 16 bases between them. The CDR3 reads CASSDLGDSWYNEQFF. The CDR3 coding sequence is TGTGCCAGCAGTGACCTTGGGGACTCTTGGTACAATGAGCAGTTCTTC.

The J gene is TRBJ2-1, the V gene TRBV5-1, with a tentative D call TRBD1 (5 bases). Germline V gene sequence: CDR1 SGHRS, CDR2 YFSETQ. The germline V and J ends were trimmed by 4 bases and 0 bases, with 26 bases remaining between them. The CDR3 covers 20 residues. For the CDR3, the DNA is TGCGCCAGCAGCCCCTCGAGAGCCAGGGATGGGTGGAACTCCTACAATGAGCAGTTCTTC. Protein: CASSPSRARDGWNSYNEQFF.

Remarks on this clonotype: A much larger clone lies a single base off, so this may be a read error. The chain carries TRBV7-2 and TRBJ2-2; perhaps TRBD2 as D (6 bases). The CDR3 has 16 residues. Per germline, CDR1 SGHTA and CDR2 FQGNSA. DNA of the CDR3: TGTGCCAGGAGCTTATCGTTGGGACTCAACACCGGGGAGCTGTTTTTT. Translated: CARSLSLGLNTGELFF.

The CDR3 sequence: CASSGTGGNRGGELFF. Written as DNA, the CDR3 is TGTGCCAGCAGCGGGACAGGGGGCAACAGGGGCGGGGAGCTGTTTTTT. The chain couples TRBV5-5 to TRBJ2-2, with 12 bases that match TRBD1. The CDR3 is made up of 16 amino acids. J was trimmed by 7 bases and V by 4 bases; bases with no gene match: 8. The germline CDR1 and CDR2 sequences are SGHKS and YYEKEE (reference sequence).

This clonotype was detected a few times. V gene TRBV6-2 or TRBV6-3 combines with J gene TRBJ1-5, with unresolved D. CDR3 length equals 20 residues. The V and J ends lost 4 bases and 5 bases respectively, with 30 bases between them. Germline V CDR1 and CDR2: MNHEY, SVGEGT. CDR3 residues: CASSSGAQKIGLTGDQPQHF. CDR3 sequence (DNA): TGTGCCAGCAGTTCGGGCGCGCAAAAAATCGGCCTCACTGGGGATCAGCCCCAGCATTTT.